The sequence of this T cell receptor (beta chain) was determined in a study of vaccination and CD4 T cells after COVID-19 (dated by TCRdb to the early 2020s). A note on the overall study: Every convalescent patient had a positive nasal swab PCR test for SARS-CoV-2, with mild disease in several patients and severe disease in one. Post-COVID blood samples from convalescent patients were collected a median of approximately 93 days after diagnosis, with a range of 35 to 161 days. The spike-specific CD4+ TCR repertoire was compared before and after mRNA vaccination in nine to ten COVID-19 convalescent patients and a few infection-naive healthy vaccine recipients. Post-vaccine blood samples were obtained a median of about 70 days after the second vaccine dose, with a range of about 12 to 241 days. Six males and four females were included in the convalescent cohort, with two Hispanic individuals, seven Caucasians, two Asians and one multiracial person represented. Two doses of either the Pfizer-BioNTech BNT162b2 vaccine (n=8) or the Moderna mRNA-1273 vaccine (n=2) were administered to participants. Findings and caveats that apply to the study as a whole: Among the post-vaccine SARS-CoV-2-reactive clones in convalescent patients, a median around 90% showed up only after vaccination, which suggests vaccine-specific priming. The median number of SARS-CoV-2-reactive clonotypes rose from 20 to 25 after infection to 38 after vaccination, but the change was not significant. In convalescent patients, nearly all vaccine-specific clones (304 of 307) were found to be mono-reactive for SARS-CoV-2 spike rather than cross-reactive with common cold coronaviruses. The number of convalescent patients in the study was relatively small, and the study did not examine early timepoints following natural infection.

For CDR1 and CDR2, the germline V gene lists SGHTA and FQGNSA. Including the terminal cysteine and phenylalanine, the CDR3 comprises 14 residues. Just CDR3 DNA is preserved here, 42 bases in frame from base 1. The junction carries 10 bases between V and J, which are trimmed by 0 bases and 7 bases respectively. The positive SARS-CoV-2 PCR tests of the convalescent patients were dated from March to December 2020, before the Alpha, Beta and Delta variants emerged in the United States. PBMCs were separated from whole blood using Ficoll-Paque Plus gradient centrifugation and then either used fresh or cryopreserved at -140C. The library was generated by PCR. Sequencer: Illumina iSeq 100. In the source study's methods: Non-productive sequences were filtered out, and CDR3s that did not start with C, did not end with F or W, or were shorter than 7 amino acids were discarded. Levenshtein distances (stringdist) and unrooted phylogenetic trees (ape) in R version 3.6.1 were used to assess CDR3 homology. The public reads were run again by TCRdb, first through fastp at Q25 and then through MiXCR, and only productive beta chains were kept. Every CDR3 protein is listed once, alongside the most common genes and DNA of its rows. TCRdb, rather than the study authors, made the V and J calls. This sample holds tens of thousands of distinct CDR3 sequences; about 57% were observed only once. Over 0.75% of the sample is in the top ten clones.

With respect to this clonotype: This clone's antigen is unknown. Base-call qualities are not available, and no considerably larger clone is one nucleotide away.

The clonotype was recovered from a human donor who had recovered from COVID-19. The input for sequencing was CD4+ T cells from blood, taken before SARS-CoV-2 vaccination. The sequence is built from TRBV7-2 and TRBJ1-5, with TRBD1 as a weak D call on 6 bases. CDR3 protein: CASSLAGTGQPQHF. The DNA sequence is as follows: TGTGCCAGCAGCTTAGCGGGAACAGGGCAGCCCCAGCATTTT.